The present T cell receptor beta chain was sequenced within a study of cytomegalovirus exposure and HLA in healthy donors. Germline CDR1 is LNHDA and CDR2 is SQIVND (reference sequence). The CDR3 has 15 residues. V lost 8 bases to trimming and J lost 0 bases; unmatched junction nucleotides: 10. The PCR employed 60 Vbeta primers together with 13 Jbeta primers. Generated by immunoSEQ multiplex PCR, the TCRdb table keeps only in-frame clones and is missing some. The sample carries 140,000 to 150,000 clones, 65% to 85% recorded once. Whole-study results and caveats: Among the most significant clusters, several appeared linked to common viral pathogens in a later analysis. The presence/absence work took it that sequencing depth was about the same across donors.

This clone was seen a single time. The antigen is undetermined. The TCR comes from a male donor in good health and CMV-seronegative. V gene TRBV19 combines with J gene TRBJ2-7, with 7 bases aligning to TRBD1. Material: PBMCs. CDR3 in amino acids: CASRRGGDSSYEQYF. DNA for the CDR3: TGTGCCAGTCGGCGAGGGGGCGACAGCTCCTACGAGCAGTACTTC.